The entry below gives a single T cell receptor beta chain sequence along with its context. This entry is derived from a study of metastatic and nonmetastatic thyroid tumors. TCRdb recomputed clones from the PCR reads via MiXCR. This table holds 35,000 to 50,000 clones, about 15% found once. The CDR3 spans 19 residues. V was pared by 3 bases and J by 4 bases, with 24 bases between. CDR1 and CDR2 (germline): MDHEN, SYDVKM. The entire patient cohort was treatment-naive prior to thyroid surgery. The TCR sequence derives from a female donor with papillary thyroid cancer or a benign thyroid nodule (not recorded which). Some clones in this sample may be carry-over from other donors' samples. The chain recombines TRBV28 with TRBJ2-2, with D possibly matching TRBD2 (6 bases). The specimen sequenced was tumor tissue. The CDR3 loop is CASSFAGSEILRFTGELFF. In DNA form, the CDR3 reads TGTGCCAGCAGTTTCGCGGGATCTGAGATCTTACGGTTCACCGGGGAGCTGTTTTTT. Full variable domain (rest looked up from reference TRBV28 and TRBJ2-2): DVKVTQSSRYLVKRTGEKVFLECVQDMDHENMFWYRQDPGLGLRLIYFSYDVKMKEKGDIPEGYSVSREKKERFSLILESASTNQTSMYLCASSFAGSEILRFTGELFFGEGSRLTVL.